The T cell receptor beta chain under discussion was sequenced for a study of OX40 agonist ivuxolimab in advanced cancers. The V gene's germline CDR1 is SGHRS and CDR2 YFSETQ. V was pared by 4 bases and J by 8 bases, with 19 bases between. The CDR3 sequence is 16 residues long. Data came from immunoSEQ multiplex PCR; TCRdb stores just in-frame clones and leaves some out. The table has about 54,000 clones, approximately 93% seen once. The specimen comprised CD4+ or CD8+ T cells sorted from blood, sampled in a trial of the OX40 agonist ivuxolimab. This chain connects TRBV5-1 to TRBJ1-6; perhaps TRBD1 as D (5 bases). The sequence derives from an adult with an advanced solid tumor such as melanoma, head and neck, liver or kidney cancer. This chain's CDR3 is CASSRGLPQQDSPLHF. In DNA, the CDR3 is TGCGCCAGCAGCCGGGGACTTCCCCAGCAGGATTCACCCCTCCACTTT.